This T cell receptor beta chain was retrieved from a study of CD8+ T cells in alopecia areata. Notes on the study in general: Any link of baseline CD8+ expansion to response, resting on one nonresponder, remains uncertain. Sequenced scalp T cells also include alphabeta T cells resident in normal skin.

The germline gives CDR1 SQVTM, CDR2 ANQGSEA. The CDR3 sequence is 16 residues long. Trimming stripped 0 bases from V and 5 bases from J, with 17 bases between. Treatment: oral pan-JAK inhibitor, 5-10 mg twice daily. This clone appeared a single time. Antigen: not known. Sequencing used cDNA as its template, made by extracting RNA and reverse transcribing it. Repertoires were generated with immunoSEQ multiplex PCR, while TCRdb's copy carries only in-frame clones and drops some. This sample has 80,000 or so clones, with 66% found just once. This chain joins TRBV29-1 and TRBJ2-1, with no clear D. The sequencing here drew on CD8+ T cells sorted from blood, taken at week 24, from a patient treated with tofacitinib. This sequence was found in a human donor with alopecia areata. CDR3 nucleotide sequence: TGCAGCGTTGAAGATCCCCGGATAAATATGGACAATGAGCAGTTCTTC. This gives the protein CSVEDPRINMDNEQFF.